This section outlines one T cell receptor (beta chain) sequence together with its context. Its recognized antigen is unknown. At one end the junction does not follow the germline gene, possibly because of a read error. Libraries were made using multiplex PCR. The sample was run on an Illumina HiSeq 4000. To build TCR beta libraries, CDR3 regions were amplified by Arm-PCR using iRepertoire HTBI primers. Gel purification was performed on PCR products prior to sequencing. The authors' pipeline ran thus. Gene usage analysis of CDR3 amino acid clonotypes relied on the 60 to 65 TRBV and 15 or so TRBJ segments identified across samples. COPE and FqMerger were used to merge the filtered high-quality paired reads into contigs. BLAST was used to align contigs to the IMGT TRBV, TRBD and TRBJ reference genes, and CDR3 was defined following IMGT. Highly expanded clones were defined as clonotypes with a frequency above 0.1%. Repertoire diversity was measured by Shannon entropy, and V-J evenness by the Gini coefficient. Public clonotypes were defined as clonotypes shared by more than one individual. In TCRdb, the public reads were trimmed at Q25 with fastp and aligned with MiXCR, with productive beta chains retained. All rows with the same CDR3 protein become a single entry with the most common DNA and genes. TCRdb, rather than the study authors, made the V and J calls. Recorded for this sample are approximately 380,000 distinct CDR3 sequences; less than 25% of them occurred a single time. The ten largest make up less than 25% of the sample.

Per the publication, the time point label means: persistent/refractory GD, antithyroid drugs over 5 years with positive TRAb. For both TCR sequencing and RNA sequencing, RNA was extracted from PBMCs in TRIzol. Graves' disease was diagnosed according to American Thyroid Association guidelines. Patients for the study were recruited at an endocrinology department in Xi'an, China. Each patient gave approximately 9 milliliters of peripheral blood, collected in an EDTA anticoagulant tube. Ficoll Paque Plus density gradient separation was used to isolate PBMCs, and no further T cell sorting was performed. RNA quality was checked with an Agilent 2100 Bioanalyzer and agarose gel, and concentration with a NanoDrop 2000. Based on the germline V gene (reference sequence), the CDR1 and CDR2 sequences are DFQATT and SNEGSKA. The CDR3 sequence holds 15 residues, the cysteine and phenylalanine included. The CDR3 DNA has 45 bases and is translated from base 1.

The data derive from a study of regulatory T cells in long-lasting Graves disease (dated by TCRdb to the early 2020s). Notes on the research overall: Persistent Graves' disease was defined as persistently positive TSH receptor autoantibodies together with antithyroid drug treatment for over 5 years. Persistent Graves' disease patients in the clinical cohort had taken antithyroid drugs for 8 to 12 years on average. Patients with persistent Graves' disease were compared with patients with newly diagnosed Graves' disease using TCR sequencing and RNA sequencing of peripheral blood. The study was conducted in China and was registered as a clinical trial. A total of approximately 35 samples were covered by TCR sequencing, comprising approximately 13 persistent and around 20 newly diagnosed Graves' disease patients. General findings and caveats noted by the study authors: Sequencing and analysis were restricted to the TCR beta chain. A larger number of public clonotypes was shared among persistent patients (around 3,000) than among newly diagnosed patients (approximately 1,000). TRBV28, TRBJ1-2 and TRBJ2-5 were preferentially used in persistent disease, while TRBV20-1 and TRBJ2-1 were favored in newly diagnosed disease. Persistent Graves' disease patients showed lower TCR Shannon entropy and fewer highly expanded clones than newly diagnosed patients, suggesting clonal expansion. Only peripheral blood was studied, because thyroid tissue, the primary lesion, was inaccessible. The authors acknowledged the small sample size as a limitation that may reduce accuracy.

The starting material was peripheral blood mononuclear cells (PBMCs), obtained when the disease was refractory, from a patient treated with antithyroid drugs. The sequence derives from a female donor with Graves disease. This chain joins TRBV20-1 to TRBJ1-6; matching of 6 bases hints at TRBD1 as the D gene. DNA sequence: TGCAGTGCTGGAGATATTAGGGGGTTCAATTCACCCCTCCACTTT. Its product reads: CSAGDIRGFNSPLHF.